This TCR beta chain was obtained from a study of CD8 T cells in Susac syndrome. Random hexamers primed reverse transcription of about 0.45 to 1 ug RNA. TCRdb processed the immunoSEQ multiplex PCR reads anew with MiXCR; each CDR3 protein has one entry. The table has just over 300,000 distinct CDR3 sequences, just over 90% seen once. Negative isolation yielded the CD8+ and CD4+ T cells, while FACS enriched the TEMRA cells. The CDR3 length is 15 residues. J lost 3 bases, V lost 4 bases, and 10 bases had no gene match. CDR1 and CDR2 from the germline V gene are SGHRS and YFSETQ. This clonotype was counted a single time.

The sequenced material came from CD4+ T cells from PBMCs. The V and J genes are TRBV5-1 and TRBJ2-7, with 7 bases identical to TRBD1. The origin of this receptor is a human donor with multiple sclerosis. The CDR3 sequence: CASSPGTEAYYEQYF. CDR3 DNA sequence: TGCGCCAGCAGCCCGGGGACAGAAGCTTACTACGAGCAGTACTTC.